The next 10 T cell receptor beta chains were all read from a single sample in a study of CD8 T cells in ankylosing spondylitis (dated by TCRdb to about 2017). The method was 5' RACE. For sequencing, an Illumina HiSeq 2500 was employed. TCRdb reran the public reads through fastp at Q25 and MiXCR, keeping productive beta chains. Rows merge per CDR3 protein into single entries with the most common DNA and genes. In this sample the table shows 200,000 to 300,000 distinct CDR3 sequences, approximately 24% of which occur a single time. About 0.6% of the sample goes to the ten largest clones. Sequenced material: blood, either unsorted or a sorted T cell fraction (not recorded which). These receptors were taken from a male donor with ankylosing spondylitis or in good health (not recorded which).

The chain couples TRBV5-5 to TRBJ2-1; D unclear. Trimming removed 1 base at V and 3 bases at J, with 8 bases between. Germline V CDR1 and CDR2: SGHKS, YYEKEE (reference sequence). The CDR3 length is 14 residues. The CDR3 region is CASSLTSVYNEQFF. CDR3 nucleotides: TGTGCCAGCAGCTTGACGTCGGTCTACAATGAGCAGTTCTTC.

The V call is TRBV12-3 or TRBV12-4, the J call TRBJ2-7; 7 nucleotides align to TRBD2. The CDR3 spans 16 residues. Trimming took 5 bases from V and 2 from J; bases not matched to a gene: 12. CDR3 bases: TGTGCCAGCAGTCCGGGGAGGGGACCCACAGCCTACGAGCAGTACTTC. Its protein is CASSPGRGPTAYEQYF.

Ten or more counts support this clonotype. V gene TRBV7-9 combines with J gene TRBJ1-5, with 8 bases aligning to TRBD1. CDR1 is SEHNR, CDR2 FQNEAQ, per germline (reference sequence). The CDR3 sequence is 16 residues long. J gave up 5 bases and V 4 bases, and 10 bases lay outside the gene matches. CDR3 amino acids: CASSSLTGGGHQPQHF. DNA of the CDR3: TGTGCCAGCAGCTCCCTCACAGGGGGGGGGCATCAGCCCCAGCATTTT.

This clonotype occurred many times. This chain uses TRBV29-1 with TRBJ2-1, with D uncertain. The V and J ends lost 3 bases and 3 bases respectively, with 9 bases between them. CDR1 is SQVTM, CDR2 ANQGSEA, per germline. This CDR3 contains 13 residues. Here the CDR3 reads CSVEMGNYNEQFF. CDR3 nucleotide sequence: TGCAGCGTTGAGATGGGGAACTACAATGAGCAGTTCTTC.

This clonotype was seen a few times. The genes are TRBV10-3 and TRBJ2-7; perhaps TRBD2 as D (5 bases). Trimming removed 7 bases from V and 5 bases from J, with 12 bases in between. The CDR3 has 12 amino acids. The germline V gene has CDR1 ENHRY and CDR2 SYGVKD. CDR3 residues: CAIKEVGDEQYF. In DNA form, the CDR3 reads TGTGCCATCAAGGAGGTGGGCGACGAGCAGTACTTC.

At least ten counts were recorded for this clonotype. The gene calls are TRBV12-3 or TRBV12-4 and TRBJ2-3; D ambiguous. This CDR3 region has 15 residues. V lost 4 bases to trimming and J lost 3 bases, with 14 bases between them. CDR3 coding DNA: TGTGCCAGCAGTTCCCGGGCAGTTTGGACAGATACGCAGTATTTT. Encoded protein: CASSSRAVWTDTQYF.

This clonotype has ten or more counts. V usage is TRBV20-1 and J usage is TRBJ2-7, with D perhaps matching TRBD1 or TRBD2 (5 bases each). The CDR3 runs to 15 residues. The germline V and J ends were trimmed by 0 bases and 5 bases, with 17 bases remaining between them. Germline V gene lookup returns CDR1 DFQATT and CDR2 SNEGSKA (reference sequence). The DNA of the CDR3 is TGCAGTGCTAGAGACCCGGGACGGTTACTAGACGAGCAGTACTTC. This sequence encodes CSARDPGRLLDEQYF.

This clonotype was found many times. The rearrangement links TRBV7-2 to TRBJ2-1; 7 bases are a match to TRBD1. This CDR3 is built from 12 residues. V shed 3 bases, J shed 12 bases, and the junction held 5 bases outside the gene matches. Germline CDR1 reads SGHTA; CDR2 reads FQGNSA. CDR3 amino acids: CASSLDRQGQFF. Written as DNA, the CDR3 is TGTGCCAGCAGCTTGGATCGACAGGGGCAGTTCTTC. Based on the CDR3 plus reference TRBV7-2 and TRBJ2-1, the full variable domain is GAGVSQSPSNKVTEKGKDVELRCDPISGHTALYWYRQSLGQGLEFLIYFQGNSAPDKSGLPSDRFSAERTGGSVSTLTIQRTQQEDSAVYLCASSLDRQGQFFGPGTRLTVL.

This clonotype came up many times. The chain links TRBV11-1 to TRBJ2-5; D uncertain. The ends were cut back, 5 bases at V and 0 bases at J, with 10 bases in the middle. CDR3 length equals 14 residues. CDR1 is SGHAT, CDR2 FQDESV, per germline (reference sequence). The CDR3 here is CASSQGQYQETQYF. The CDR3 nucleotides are TGTGCCAGCAGCCAAGGGCAGTACCAAGAGACCCAGTACTTC.

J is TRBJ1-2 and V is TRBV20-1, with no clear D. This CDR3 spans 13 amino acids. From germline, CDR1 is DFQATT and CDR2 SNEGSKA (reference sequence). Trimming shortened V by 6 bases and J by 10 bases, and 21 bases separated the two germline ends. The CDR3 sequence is CSARERLRVVYTF. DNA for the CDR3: TGCAGTGCAAGGGAACGCCTGCGGGTGGTCTACACCTTC.